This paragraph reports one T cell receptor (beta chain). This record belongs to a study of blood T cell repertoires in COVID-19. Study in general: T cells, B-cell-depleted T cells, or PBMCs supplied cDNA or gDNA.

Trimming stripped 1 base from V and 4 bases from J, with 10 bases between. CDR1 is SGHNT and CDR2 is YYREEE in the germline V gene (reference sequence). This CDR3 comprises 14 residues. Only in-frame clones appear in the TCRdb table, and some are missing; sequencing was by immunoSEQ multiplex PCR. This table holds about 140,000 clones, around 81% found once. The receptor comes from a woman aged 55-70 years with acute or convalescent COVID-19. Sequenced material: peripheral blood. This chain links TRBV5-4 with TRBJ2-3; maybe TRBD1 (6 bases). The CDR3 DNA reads TGTGCCAGCAGCTTGTTATCAGGGGCAGATACGCAGTATTTT. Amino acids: CASSLLSGADTQYF.